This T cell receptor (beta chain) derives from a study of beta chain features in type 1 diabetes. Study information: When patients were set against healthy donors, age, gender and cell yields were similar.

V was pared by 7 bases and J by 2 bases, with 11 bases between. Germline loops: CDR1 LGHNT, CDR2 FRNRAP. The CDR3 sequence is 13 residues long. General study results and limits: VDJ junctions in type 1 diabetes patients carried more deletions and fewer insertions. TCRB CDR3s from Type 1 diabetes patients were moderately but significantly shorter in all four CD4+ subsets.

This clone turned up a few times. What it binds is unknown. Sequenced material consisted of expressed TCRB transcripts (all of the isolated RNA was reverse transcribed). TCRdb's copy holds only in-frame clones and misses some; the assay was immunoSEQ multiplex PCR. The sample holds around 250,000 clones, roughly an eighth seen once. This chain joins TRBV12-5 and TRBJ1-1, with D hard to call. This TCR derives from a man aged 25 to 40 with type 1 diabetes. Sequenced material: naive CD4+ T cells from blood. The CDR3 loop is CASAYRENTEAFF. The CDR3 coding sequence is TGTGCTAGTGCCTACCGGGAAAACACTGAAGCTTTCTTT.